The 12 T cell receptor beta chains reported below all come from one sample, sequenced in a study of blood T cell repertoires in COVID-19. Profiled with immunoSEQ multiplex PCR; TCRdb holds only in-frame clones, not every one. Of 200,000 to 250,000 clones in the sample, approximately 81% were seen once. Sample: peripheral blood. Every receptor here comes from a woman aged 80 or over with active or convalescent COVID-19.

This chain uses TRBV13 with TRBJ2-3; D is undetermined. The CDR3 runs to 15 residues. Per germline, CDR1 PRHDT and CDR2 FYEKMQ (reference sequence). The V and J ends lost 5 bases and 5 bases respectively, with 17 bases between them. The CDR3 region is CASSLSGRPVDTQYF. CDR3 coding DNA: TGTGCCAGCAGCCTCTCGGGTCGACCCGTAGATACGCAGTATTTT.

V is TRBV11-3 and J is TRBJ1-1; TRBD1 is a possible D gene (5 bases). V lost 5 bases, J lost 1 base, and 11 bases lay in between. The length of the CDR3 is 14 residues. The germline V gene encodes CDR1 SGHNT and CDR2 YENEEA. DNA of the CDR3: TGTGCCAGCAGCCCTGGCGGGGGGAACACTGAAGCTTTCTTT. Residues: CASSPGGGNTEAFF.

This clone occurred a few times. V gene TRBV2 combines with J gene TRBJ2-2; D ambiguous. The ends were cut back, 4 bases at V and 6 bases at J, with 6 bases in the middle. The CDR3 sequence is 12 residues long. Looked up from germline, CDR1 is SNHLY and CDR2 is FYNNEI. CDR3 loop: CASSALPGELFF. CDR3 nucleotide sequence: TGTGCCAGCAGTGCTCTTCCCGGGGAGCTGTTTTTT.

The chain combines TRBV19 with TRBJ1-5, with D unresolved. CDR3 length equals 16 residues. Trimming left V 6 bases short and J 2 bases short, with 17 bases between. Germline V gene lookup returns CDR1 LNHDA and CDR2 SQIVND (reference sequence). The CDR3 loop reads CASRPRTGSGNQPQHF. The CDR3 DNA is TGTGCCAGTAGACCTAGGACGGGGAGTGGCAATCAGCCCCAGCATTTT.

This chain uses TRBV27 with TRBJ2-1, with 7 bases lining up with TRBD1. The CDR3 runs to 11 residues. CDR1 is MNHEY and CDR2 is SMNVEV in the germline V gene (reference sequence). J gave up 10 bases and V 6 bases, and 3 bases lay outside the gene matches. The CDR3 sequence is CASRKTGEQFF. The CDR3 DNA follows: TGTGCCAGCAGGAAGACAGGGGAGCAGTTCTTC.

The CDR3 region is CASSLQGKLDQPQHF. In nucleotides, the CDR3 is TGTGCCAGTAGCCTACAGGGGAAGTTGGATCAGCCCCAGCATTTT. The chain joins TRBV19 to TRBJ1-5; 7 nucleotides line up with TRBD1. The CDR3 length is 15 residues. Germline V CDR1 and CDR2: LNHDA, SQIVND (reference sequence). The trim removed 6 bases at V and 5 bases at J, leaving 10 bases unmatched.

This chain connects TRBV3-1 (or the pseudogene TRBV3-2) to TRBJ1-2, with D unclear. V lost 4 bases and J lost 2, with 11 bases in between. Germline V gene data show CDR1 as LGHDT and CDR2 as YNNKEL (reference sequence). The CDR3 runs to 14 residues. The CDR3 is CASSPPGRNYGYTF. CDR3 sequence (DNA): TGTGCCAGCAGCCCCCCCGGGAGAAACTATGGCTACACCTTC.

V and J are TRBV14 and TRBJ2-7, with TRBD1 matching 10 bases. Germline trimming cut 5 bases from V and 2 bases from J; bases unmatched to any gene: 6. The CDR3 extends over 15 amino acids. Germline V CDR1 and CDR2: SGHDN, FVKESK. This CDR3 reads CASSSTGTGAYEQYF. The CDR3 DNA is TGTGCCAGCAGCTCTACCGGGACAGGGGCCTACGAGCAGTACTTC.

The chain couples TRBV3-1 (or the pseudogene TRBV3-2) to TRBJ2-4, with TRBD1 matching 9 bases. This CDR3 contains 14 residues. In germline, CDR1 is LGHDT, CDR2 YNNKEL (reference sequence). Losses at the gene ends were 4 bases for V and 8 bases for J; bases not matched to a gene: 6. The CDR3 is CASSLRDRVDIQYF. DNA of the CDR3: TGTGCCAGCAGCCTAAGGGACAGGGTGGACATTCAGTACTTC.

The chain's CDR3 is CASSETGNTEAFF. The CDR3, as DNA: TGTGCCAGCAGTGAAACAGGGAACACTGAAGCTTTCTTT. The chain links TRBV6-1 to TRBJ1-1; TRBD1 might be the D (5 bases). Germline V gene data show CDR1 as MNHNS and CDR2 as SASEGT. This CDR3 region has 13 residues. Trimming took 2 bases from V and 1 from J, leaving 5 bases between them.

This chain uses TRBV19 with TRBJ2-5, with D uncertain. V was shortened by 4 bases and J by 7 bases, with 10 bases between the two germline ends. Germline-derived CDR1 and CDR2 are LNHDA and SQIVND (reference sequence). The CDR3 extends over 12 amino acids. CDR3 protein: CASSSVSGTQYF. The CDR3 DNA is TGTGCCAGTAGTAGCGTCTCAGGGACCCAGTACTTC.

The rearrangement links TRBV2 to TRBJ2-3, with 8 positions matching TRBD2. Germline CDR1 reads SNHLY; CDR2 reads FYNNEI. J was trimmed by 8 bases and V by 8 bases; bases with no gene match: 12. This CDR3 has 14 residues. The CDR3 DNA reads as TGTGCCAGCTCCCCGGGGGGGGGCGTCGTTACGCAGTATTTT. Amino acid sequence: CASSPGGGVVTQYF.